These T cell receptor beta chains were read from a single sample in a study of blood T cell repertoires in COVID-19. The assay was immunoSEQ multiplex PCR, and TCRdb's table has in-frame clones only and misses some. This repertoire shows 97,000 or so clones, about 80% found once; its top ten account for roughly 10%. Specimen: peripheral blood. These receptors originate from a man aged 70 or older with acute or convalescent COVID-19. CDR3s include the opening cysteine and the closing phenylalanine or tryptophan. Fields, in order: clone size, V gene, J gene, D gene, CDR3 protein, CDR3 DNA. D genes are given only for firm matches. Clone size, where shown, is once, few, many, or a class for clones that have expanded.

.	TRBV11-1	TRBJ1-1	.	CASSLIDFMNTEAFF	TGTGCCAGCAGCTTAATTGACTTCATGAACACTGAAGCTTTCTTT
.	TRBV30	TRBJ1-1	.	CAWSRKSTPEAFF	TGTGCCTGGAGCAGGAAAAGTACGCCTGAAGCTTTCTTT
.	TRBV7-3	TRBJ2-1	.	CASSLTRVSYNEQFF	TGTGCCAGCAGCTTAACCCGGGTAAGCTACAATGAGCAGTTCTTC
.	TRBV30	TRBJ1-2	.	CAWSRDRPYGYTF	TGTGCCTGGAGTCGTGACAGGCCTTATGGCTACACCTTC
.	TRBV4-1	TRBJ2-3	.	CASSQDFNIDTTDTQYF	TGCGCCAGCAGCCAAGATTTTAATATAGACACCACAGATACGCAGTATTTT
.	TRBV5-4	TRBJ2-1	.	CASSLARGNEQFF	TGTGCCAGCAGCTTGGCCCGGGGTAATGAGCAGTTCTTC
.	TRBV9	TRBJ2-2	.	CASSGSLYTGELFF	TGTGCCAGCAGCGGTAGCCTATATACCGGGGAGCTGTTTTTT
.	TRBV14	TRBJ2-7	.	CASNPRTRFHEQYF	TGTGCCAGCAACCCGCGCACTAGGTTCCACGAGCAGTACTTC
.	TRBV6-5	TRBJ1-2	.	CASSDPTGTSYGYTF	TGTGCCAGCAGCGACCCCACAGGGACCTCCTATGGCTACACCTTC
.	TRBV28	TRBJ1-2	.	CASTRGLGGYTF	TGTGCCAGCACACGAGGCCTAGGTGGCTACACCTTC
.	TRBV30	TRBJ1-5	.	CAWSGPQFDLGNQPQHF	TGTGCCTGGAGTGGGCCCCAGTTCGACTTGGGCAATCAGCCCCAGCATTTT
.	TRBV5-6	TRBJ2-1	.	CASSPRNEILVRFF	TGTGCCAGCAGCCCCAGGAACGAAATCCTGGTTCGGTTCTTC
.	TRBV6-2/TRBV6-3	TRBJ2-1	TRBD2	CASSYSRVAGPEQFF	TGTGCCAGCAGTTACTCGAGGGTAGCGGGACCTGAGCAGTTCTTC
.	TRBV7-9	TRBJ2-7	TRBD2	CASSPTRASGPTYEQYF	TGTGCCAGCAGCCCCACACGGGCTAGCGGGCCAACCTACGAGCAGTACTTC
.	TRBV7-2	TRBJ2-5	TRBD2	CASSPSGSNVETQYF	TGTGCCAGCAGCCCAAGCGGGAGTAACGTAGAGACCCAGTACTTC
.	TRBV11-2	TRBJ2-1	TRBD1	CASSLDPSTGNFYNEQFF	TGTGCCAGCAGCTTAGATCCGTCGACAGGGAATTTCTACAATGAGCAGTTCTTC
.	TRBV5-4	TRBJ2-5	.	CASSPPEVRGETQYF	TGTGCCAGCAGCCCGCCGGAGGTTCGGGGTGAGACCCAGTACTTC
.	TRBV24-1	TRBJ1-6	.	CATRTDPNSPLHF	TGTGCCACAAGGACAGACCCTAATTCACCCCTCCACTTT
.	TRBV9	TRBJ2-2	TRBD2	CASSVGTSGRDTGELFF	TGTGCCAGCAGCGTAGGGACTAGCGGTCGTGACACCGGGGAGCTGTTTTTT
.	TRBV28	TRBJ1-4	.	CASRKTSGGAVEKLFF	TGTGCCAGCAGGAAAACTTCGGGGGGGGCCGTAGAAAAACTGTTTTTT
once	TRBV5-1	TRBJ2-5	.	CASSRDSRETQYF	TGCGCCAGCAGCCGGGACTCTCGGGAGACCCAGTACTTC
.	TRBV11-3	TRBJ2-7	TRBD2	CASSLGGAGGPPSSYEQYF	TGTGCCAGCAGCTTAGGCGGAGCGGGAGGCCCACCGAGCTCCTACGAGCAGTACTTC
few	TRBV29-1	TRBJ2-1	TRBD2	CSVGGVNEQFF	TGCAGCGTGGGAGGGGTAAATGAGCAGTTCTTC
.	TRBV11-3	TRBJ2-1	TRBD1	CASSPGRGRNEQFF	TGTGCCAGCAGCCCAGGCAGGGGGCGGAATGAGCAGTTCTTC
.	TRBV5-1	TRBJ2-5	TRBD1	CASSPGQGETQYF	TGCGCCAGCAGCCCCGGACAGGGAGAGACCCAGTACTTC
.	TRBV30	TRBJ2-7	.	CAWSLLGGQYF	TGTGCCTGGAGCTTACTTGGAGGGCAGTACTTC
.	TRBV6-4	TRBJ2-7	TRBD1	CASSAGTGSYEQYF	TGTGCCAGCAGTGCCGGGACAGGTTCCTACGAGCAGTACTTC
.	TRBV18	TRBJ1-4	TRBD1	CASSPTGEEKLFF	TGTGCCAGCTCACCGACAGGGGAGGAAAAACTGTTTTTT
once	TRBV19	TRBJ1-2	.	CASSRPTMDYGYTF	TGTGCCAGTAGTAGACCGACAATGGACTATGGCTACACCTTC
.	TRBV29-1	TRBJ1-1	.	CSAGPGIEAFF	TGCAGCGCCGGACCCGGGATTGAAGCTTTCTTT
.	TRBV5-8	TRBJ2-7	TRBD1	CASSLRPGGSYEQYF	TGTGCCAGCAGCTTGAGACCAGGGGGCTCCTACGAGCAGTACTTC
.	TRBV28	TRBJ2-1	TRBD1	CASSLDRVSYNEQFF	TGTGCCAGCAGTTTAGACAGGGTTTCCTACAATGAGCAGTTCTTC
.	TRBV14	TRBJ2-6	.	CASSQQNSGANVLTF	TGTGCCAGCAGCCAACAAAACTCTGGGGCCAACGTCCTGACTTTC
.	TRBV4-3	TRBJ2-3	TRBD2	CASSQDWTSGSSSTDTQYF	TGCGCCAGCAGCCAAGACTGGACTAGCGGGAGTTCAAGCACAGATACGCAGTATTTT
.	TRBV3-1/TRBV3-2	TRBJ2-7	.	CASSQAAYEQYF	TGTGCCAGCAGCCAAGCAGCCTACGAGCAGTACTTC
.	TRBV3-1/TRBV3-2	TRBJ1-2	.	CASSQAGVKAMRYTF	TGTGCCAGCAGCCAAGCCGGGGTAAAGGCTATGCGGTACACCTTC
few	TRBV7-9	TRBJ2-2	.	CASSSRVANTGELFF	TGTGCCAGCAGCTCCAGGGTAGCGAACACCGGGGAGCTGTTTTTT
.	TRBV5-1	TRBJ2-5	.	CASSSTGGAGETQYF	TGCGCCAGCAGCTCTACAGGGGGGGCCGGGGAGACCCAGTACTTC
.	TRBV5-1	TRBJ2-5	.	CASRLGGGVETQYF	TGCGCCAGCAGGTTGGGCGGAGGGGTGGAGACCCAGTACTTC
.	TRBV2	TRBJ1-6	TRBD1	CASSEAPRDSYSPLHF	TGTGCCAGCAGTGAAGCACCACGGGACAGTTATTCACCCCTCCACTTT
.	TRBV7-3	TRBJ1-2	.	CASSLVGAGAGTNYGYTF	TGTGCCAGCAGCTTAGTTGGAGCGGGGGCAGGGACTAACTATGGCTACACCTTC
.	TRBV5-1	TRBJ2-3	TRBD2	CASSLALAGGSDTQYF	TGCGCCAGCAGCTTGGCCCTAGCGGGAGGTTCAGATACGCAGTATTTT
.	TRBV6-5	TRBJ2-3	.	CASRGYGGTDTQYF	TGTGCCAGCAGGGGGTACGGGGGCACAGATACGCAGTATTTT
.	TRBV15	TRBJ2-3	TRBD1	CATGQALGGTDTQYF	TGTGCCACGGGACAGGCCCTAGGGGGCACAGATACGCAGTATTTT